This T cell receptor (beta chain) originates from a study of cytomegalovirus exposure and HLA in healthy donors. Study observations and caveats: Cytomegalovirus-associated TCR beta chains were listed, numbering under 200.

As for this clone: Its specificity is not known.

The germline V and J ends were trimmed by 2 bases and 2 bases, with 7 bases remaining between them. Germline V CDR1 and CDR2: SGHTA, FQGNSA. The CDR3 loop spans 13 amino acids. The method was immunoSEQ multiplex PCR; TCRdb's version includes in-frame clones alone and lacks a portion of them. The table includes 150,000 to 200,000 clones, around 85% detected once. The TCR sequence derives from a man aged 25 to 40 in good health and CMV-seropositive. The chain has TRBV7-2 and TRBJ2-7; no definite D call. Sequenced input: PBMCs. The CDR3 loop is CASSLKLAYEQYF. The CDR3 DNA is TGTGCCAGCAGCTTAAAACTGGCCTACGAGCAGTACTTC.